This TCR beta chain derives from a study of blood T cell repertoires in COVID-19. Study background: The samples span acute and convalescent COVID-19 from the United States, Italy and Spain.

On this clone itself: A junction end diverges from the germline sequence, so it may reflect a read error.

The table came from immunoSEQ multiplex PCR; TCRdb's copy has only in-frame clones and leaves some out. The sample holds 330,000 or so clones; over 70% are singletons and the top ten take 5%. Germline V CDR1 and CDR2: SGHTS, YDEGEE. The CDR3 is made up of 16 amino acids. Individuals drawn from around 25 US areas were roughly 18 to 95 years old. Cohort allocation depended upon clinical history that participants reported. The sequence came from a man aged 25-45 years who had recovered from COVID-19. The rearrangement links TRBV5-8 to TRBJ2-1; 11 bases agree with TRBD2. Material for sequencing was PBMCs or T cells enriched from blood (not recorded which). This CDR3 is CASILTGLAAYNEQFF. For the CDR3, the DNA is TGTGCCAGCATCTTGACGGGACTAGCGGCCTACAATGAGCAGTTCTTC. The full variable domain, its missing parts supplied by reference TRBV5-8 and TRBJ2-1, is EAGVTQSPTHLIKTRGQQATLRCSPISGHTSVYWYQQALGLGLQFLLWYDEGEERNRGNFPPRFSGRQFPNYSSELNVNALELEDSALYLCASILTGLAAYNEQFFGPGTRLTVL.